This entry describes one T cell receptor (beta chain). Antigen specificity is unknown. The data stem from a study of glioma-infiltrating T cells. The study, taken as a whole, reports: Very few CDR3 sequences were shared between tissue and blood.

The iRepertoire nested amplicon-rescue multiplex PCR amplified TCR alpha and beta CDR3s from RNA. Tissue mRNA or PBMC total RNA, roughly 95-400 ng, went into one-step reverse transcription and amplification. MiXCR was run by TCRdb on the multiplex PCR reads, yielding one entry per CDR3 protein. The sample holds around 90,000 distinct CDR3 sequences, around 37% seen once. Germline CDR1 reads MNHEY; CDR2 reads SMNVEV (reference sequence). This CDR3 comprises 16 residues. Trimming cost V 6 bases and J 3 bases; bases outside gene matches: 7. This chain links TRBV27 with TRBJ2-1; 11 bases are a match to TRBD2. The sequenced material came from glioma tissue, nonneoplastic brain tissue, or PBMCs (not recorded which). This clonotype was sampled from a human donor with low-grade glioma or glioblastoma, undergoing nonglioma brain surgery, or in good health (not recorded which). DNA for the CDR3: TGTGCCAGCAGCCCCCTAGCGGGAGGCGGCTACAATGAGCAGTTCTTC. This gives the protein CASSPLAGGGYNEQFF.